This T cell receptor (beta chain) was sequenced during a study of T-cell reconstitution after alpha-beta-depleted transplantation in children. TCRbeta library construction was performed incorporating unique molecular identifiers. TCRdb re-called the PCR reads through MiXCR, storing one row per CDR3 protein. The sample holds about 830,000 distinct CDR3 sequences, 16% seen once. This clonotype was seen only a few times. Its cognate antigen is unknown. Points from the study as a whole: Several hundred rapidly expanded clones from non-depleted graft cells reportedly supplied alpha-beta T cells about two months post-transplant.

J lost 0 bases, V lost 5 bases, and 8 bases had no gene match. The CDR3 consists of 17 residues. Germline V gene data show CDR1 as SNHLY and CDR2 as FYNNEI. The chain couples TRBV2 to TRBJ2-1; 9 positions agree with TRBD2. This receptor was obtained from a male patient younger than 18 who had a stem cell transplant for acute lymphoblastic leukemia, so the T cells may come from the graft donor. Here the sequenced sample was PBMCs, mostly from graft donor cells, taken 360 days after TCRalphabeta/CD19-depleted stem cell transplant. The CDR3 is CASSKRTSATSYNEQFF. As DNA, the CDR3 is TGTGCCAGCAGTAAGAGGACTAGCGCCACCTCCTACAATGAGCAGTTCTTC.